A single T cell receptor (beta chain) is shown here with its context. This record belongs to a study of blood T cell repertoires in COVID-19. Per germline, CDR1 MDHEN and CDR2 SYDVKM. This CDR3 region has 17 residues. V was clipped by 4 bases and J by 0 bases; unmatched bases: 3. The table came from immunoSEQ multiplex PCR; TCRdb's copy has only in-frame clones and leaves some out. The profile shows tens of thousands of clones, 89% of them singletons. The chain carries TRBV28 and TRBJ1-6; 10 nucleotides agree with TRBD1. This TCR came from a human donor in a cohort sampled during active COVID-19. Sequenced input: peripheral blood. The CDR3 sequence is CASSSGQGTSYNSPLHF. CDR3 DNA sequence: TGTGCCAGCAGTTCGGGACAGGGGACCTCCTATAATTCACCCCTCCACTTT. The entire variable domain, with the rest obtained from reference TRBV28 and TRBJ1-6, is as follows: DVKVTQSSRYLVKRTGEKVFLECVQDMDHENMFWYRQDPGLGLRLIYFSYDVKMKEKGDIPEGYSVSREKKERFSLILESASTNQTSMYLCASSSGQGTSYNSPLHFGNGTRLTVT.